These 23 T cell receptor beta chains came from one sample sequenced in a study of CD8 T cells in ankylosing spondylitis. From the 5' RACE reads, TCRdb called clonotypes with MiXCR, one entry per CDR3 protein. The sample records some 270,000 distinct CDR3 sequences, over 15% being singletons. Source material: blood, either unsorted or a sorted T cell fraction (not recorded which). These receptors were obtained from a male donor with ankylosing spondylitis or in good health (not recorded which).

The chain is built from TRBV5-1 and TRBJ2-1, with TRBD2 identical over 8 bases. The CDR3 has 16 residues. Trimming cost V 4 bases and J 2 bases; bases outside gene matches: 8. Germline-derived CDR1 and CDR2 are SGHRS and YFSETQ. CDR3 sequence: CASSQYSGKAYNEQFF. The CDR3 DNA sequence: TGCGCCAGCAGCCAATATAGCGGGAAAGCCTACAATGAGCAGTTCTTC.

At least ten counts were recorded for this clonotype. The DNA is omitted, as the CDR3 cannot be located on it reliably, and the CDR3 follows TCRdb's listing. V gene TRBV20-1 combines with J gene TRBJ1-6; the table's D call of TRBD1 was not tested on the DNA. The CDR3 spans 14 residues, counting both ends. Germline V CDR1 and CDR2: DFQATT, SNEGSKA (reference sequence). This chain's CDR3 is CSAAARGNNSPLHF.

This clonotype was counted only a few times. This chain joins TRBV6-5 and TRBJ2-2; D remains unclear. V lost 4 bases and J lost 2, with 11 bases in between. Looked up from germline, CDR1 is MNHEY and CDR2 is SVGAGI. CDR3 length: 15 amino acids. The CDR3 loop reads CASSFFQTNTGELFF. The CDR3 coding sequence is TGTGCCAGCAGTTTTTTCCAGACCAACACCGGGGAGCTGTTTTTT.

This clonotype was recorded a few times. The J gene is TRBJ1-1, the V gene TRBV12-3 or TRBV12-4; D is unresolved. CDR3 length equals 12 residues. V lost 7 bases, J lost 6 bases, and 12 bases lay in between. The CDR3 sequence is CASIPAPAEAFF. Here the CDR3 DNA reads TGTGCCAGCATCCCGGCCCCTGCTGAAGCTTTCTTT.

This chain uses TRBV4-1 with TRBJ1-4; D is unresolved. The CDR3 runs to 17 residues. The germline gives CDR1 MGHRA, CDR2 YSYEKL. The V gene lost 1 base and the J gene lost 4 bases, with 16 bases spanning the gap. CDR3 sequence (DNA): TGCGCCAGCAGCCAAGTCCCAAACTCGGCCCTTAATGAAAAACTGTTTTTT. It codes for CASSQVPNSALNEKLFF.

This clonotype showed up just a few times. V and J are TRBV9 and TRBJ2-1; 12 bases map to TRBD2. Germline CDR1 SGDLS, CDR2 YYNGEE. V lost 3 bases, J lost 4 bases, and 11 bases stayed unmatched. The CDR3 length is 18 residues. The CDR3 loop is CASSARTSGINLYNEQFF. The DNA for the CDR3 is TGTGCCAGCAGCGCACGGACTAGCGGGATAAATTTGTACAATGAGCAGTTCTTC.

This clonotype was detected only a few times. This rearrangement joins TRBV4-1 to TRBJ2-5, with D tentatively TRBD2 (6 bases). Germline V gives CDR1 MGHRA, CDR2 YSYEKL. The ends were cut back, 8 bases at V and 5 bases at J, with 18 bases in the middle. The CDR3 totals 14 residues. CDR3 DNA sequence: TGCGCCAGCGGCGGGCTAGCGTTTATGGAGACCCAGTACTTC. Its translation: CASGGLAFMETQYF.

In its sample, this clonotype was seen a few times. V is TRBV7-9 and J is TRBJ2-7; D gene uncertain. Trimming shortened V by 1 base and J by 4 bases, and 5 bases separated the two germline ends. The CDR3 covers 12 residues. Germline CDR1 is SEHNR and CDR2 is FQNEAQ (reference sequence). The CDR3 nucleotides read TGTGCCAGCAGCTTAGAGACTTACGAGCAGTACTTC. Amino acid sequence: CASSLETYEQYF.

V gene TRBV6-5 combines with J gene TRBJ2-5; D assignment may be TRBD1 or TRBD2 (5 bases each). There are 15 residues in the CDR3. V dropped 2 bases and J dropped 5 bases, with 15 bases sitting between them. Germline V lookup: CDR1 MNHEY, CDR2 SVGAGI. The CDR3 protein is CASSYVWGSGETQYF. CDR3 nucleotide sequence: TGTGCCAGCAGTTACGTCTGGGGGTCGGGGGAGACCCAGTACTTC.

This sequence joins TRBV4-3 and TRBJ2-3; TRBD1 aligns across 7 bases. The J segment lost 6 bases and the V segment lost 1 base, leaving 4 bases of the junction unmatched. The CDR3 length is 14 residues. In germline, CDR1 is LGHNA, CDR2 YSLEER. CDR3 protein: CASSQVTGVDTQYF. CDR3 nucleotides: TGCGCCAGCAGCCAAGTTACAGGGGTTGATACGCAGTATTTT.

This clonotype was seen more than once but under ten times. This chain joins TRBV27 and TRBJ2-5; 9 nucleotides agree with TRBD1. This CDR3 spans 14 amino acids. Trimming cost V 6 bases and J 5 bases; bases outside gene matches: 7. Germline assignment: CDR1 MNHEY and CDR2 SMNVEV (reference sequence). In DNA, the CDR3 is TGTGCCAGCAGACTCACAGGGGGCATGGAGACCCAGTACTTC. As protein: CASRLTGGMETQYF.

The genes are TRBV4-1 and TRBJ2-7; 9 bases are shared with TRBD1. This CDR3 region has 14 residues. V shed 4 bases, J shed 5 bases, and the junction held 6 bases outside the gene matches. CDR1 and CDR2 (germline): MGHRA, YSYEKL. CDR3 amino acids: CASSLWTGDHEQYF. The CDR3 bases are TGCGCCAGCAGCCTATGGACAGGGGACCACGAGCAGTACTTC.

The table lists this clonotype with a few counts. The V gene is TRBV9, the J gene TRBJ1-2; 7 bases map to TRBD1. This CDR3 contains 14 residues. Germline CDR1 is SGDLS and CDR2 is YYNGEE. With 4 bases clipped from V and 3 bases from J, the junction kept 6 bases outside the gene matches. The CDR3 DNA sequence: TGTGCCAGCAGCCCCGGGGACAGCGACTATGGCTACACCTTC. Translating gives CASSPGDSDYGYTF.

In this sample, this clonotype turned up many times. The gene calls are TRBV15 and TRBJ1-1; 7 bases match TRBD1. Trimming cost V 5 bases and J 4 bases; bases outside gene matches: 7. Germline CDR1 and CDR2: LNHNV and YYDKDF (reference sequence). There are 14 residues in the CDR3. The CDR3, as DNA: TGTGCCACCAGCCGACAGGGTTTCGGCACTGAAGCTTTCTTT. It codes for CATSRQGFGTEAFF.

Concerning this clonotype: The junction differs from germline at one of its ends, possibly a read error. This chain joins TRBV12-3 or TRBV12-4 and TRBJ2-7, with TRBD1 identical over 8 bases. This CDR3 has 13 amino acids. CDR3 nucleotide sequence: TGTGCCAGCTCCTGGACAGGGCCCTACAAGCAGTACTTC. Protein product: CASSWTGPYKQYF.

The table lists this clonotype with many counts. This chain joins TRBV12-3 or TRBV12-4 and TRBJ2-7; 8 bases align to TRBD1. CDR3 length: 15 residues. Trimming cost V 6 bases and J 1 base; bases outside gene matches: 8. The CDR3 DNA is TGTGCCAGCAGCTCATGGGACAGGAGTTCCTACGAGCAGTACTTC. It specifies CASSSWDRSSYEQYF.

This clonotype occurred a few times. The chain has TRBV7-6 and TRBJ2-7, with a tentative D call TRBD1 (6 bases). Germline CDR1 SGHVS, CDR2 FNYEAQ. Trimming removed 6 bases at V and 2 bases at J, with 11 bases between. The CDR3 spans 13 residues. CDR3 in amino acids: CASRPTGTYEQYF. The CDR3 bases are TGTGCCAGCAGGCCTACAGGGACCTACGAGCAGTACTTC.

This clonotype has only a few counts. CDR3 sequence: CASSSPASGRAYETQYF. The CDR3 DNA is TGTGCCAGCAGTTCCCCGGCTAGCGGGAGGGCCTATGAGACCCAGTACTTC. This chain joins TRBV6-5 and TRBJ2-5; 12 bases map to TRBD2. This CDR3 comprises 17 residues. Germline trimming cut 4 bases from V and 5 bases from J; bases unmatched to any gene: 11. The germline gives CDR1 MNHEY, CDR2 SVGAGI.

This clonotype occurred a few times. The CDR3 DNA sequence: TGCAGCGTGAACTCGTATAACACCGGGGAGCTGTTTTTT. This encodes CSVNSYNTGELFF. This rearrangement joins TRBV29-1 to TRBJ2-2; D gene unclear. Per the germline V gene, CDR1 is SQVTM and CDR2 is ANQGSEA. V was clipped by 6 bases and J by 2 bases, with 10 bases between them. The CDR3 contains 13 residues.

This clonotype was seen repeatedly, ten times or more. The V and J genes are TRBV28 and TRBJ2-7, with D possibly matching TRBD1 (5 bases). Germline values: CDR1 MDHEN, CDR2 SYDVKM. The CDR3 is 11 amino acids. Trimming stripped 7 bases from V and 4 bases from J, with 8 bases between. CDR3 amino acids: CASTSGYEQYF. The CDR3 bases are TGTGCCAGCACCTCAGGGTACGAGCAGTACTTC.

This clonotype was observed many times. V usage is TRBV11-2 and J usage is TRBJ2-2; D uncertain. V was shortened by 1 base and J by 6 bases, with 6 bases between the two germline ends. Germline CDR1 is SGHAT and CDR2 is FQNNGV. This CDR3 contains 13 residues. CDR3 sequence (DNA): TGTGCCAGCAGCTTAGGGACGGCCGGGGAGCTGTTTTTT. Translating it yields CASSLGTAGELFF.

This clonotype came up a few times. V and J are TRBV4-1 and TRBJ2-1, with TRBD2 matching over 13 bases. Germline lookup yields CDR1 MGHRA and CDR2 YSYEKL. The length of the CDR3 is 15 residues. The V segment lost 3 bases and the J segment 5 bases; nucleotides outside the gene matches: 1. CDR3 in amino acids: CASSHGLAGDNEQFF. Written as DNA, the CDR3 is TGCGCCAGCAGCCATGGACTAGCGGGAGACAATGAGCAGTTCTTC.

This clonotype occurred a few times. The chain combines TRBV6-5 with TRBJ1-3; 12 bases fit TRBD1. There are 17 residues in the CDR3. With V trimmed by 3 bases and J by 2 bases, 5 bases remained unmatched. Per germline, CDR1 MNHEY and CDR2 SVGAGI. CDR3 sequence: CASSYSRDRGPGNTIYF. The CDR3 nucleotides are TGTGCCAGCAGTTATTCCCGGGACAGGGGGCCTGGAAACACCATATATTTT.